This TCR beta chain came from a study of blood T cell repertoires in COVID-19. As for the study in general: In each case, the material was cDNA or gDNA derived from T cells, B-cell-depleted T cells, or PBMCs.

TCRdb keeps only in-frame clones here, not all; method: immunoSEQ multiplex PCR. This table holds about 180,000 clones, 89% found once. Germline V gene sequence: CDR1 SGHDT, CDR2 YYEEEE. V gave up 4 bases and J gave up 4 bases, with 3 bases separating them. CDR3 length: 11 amino acids. In assigning cohorts, the study relied on participant-reported clinical history. Sequenced input: PBMCs or T cells enriched from blood (not recorded which). The receptor comes from a woman in her forties with acute COVID-19. The V and J genes are TRBV5-6 and TRBJ1-3, with D hard to call. In DNA form, the CDR3 reads TGTGCCAGCAGCCAGGGAAACACCATATATTTT. Translated: CASSQGNTIYF. The whole variable domain, remainder taken from reference TRBV5-6 and TRBJ1-3, is DAGVTQSPTHLIKTRGQQVTLRCSPKSGHDTVSWYQQALGQGPQFIFQYYEEEERQRGNFPDRFSGHQFPNYSSELNVNALLLGDSALYLCASSQGNTIYFGEGSWLTVV.